Listed here are 3 T cell receptor beta chains from one sample, sequenced in a study of brain T cells in children with intractable seizures. Time point reported: blood from clinic visit 5 months post-surgery; TSC patient then seizure free. Repertoires were generated with immunoSEQ multiplex PCR, while TCRdb's copy carries only in-frame clones and drops some. The sample lists 340,000 or so clones, about 94% occurring once. The specimen was peripheral blood, collected 4 to 5 months after surgery. These receptors were taken from a boy younger than two with tuberous sclerosis and intractable seizures.

J is TRBJ1-5 and V is TRBV6-6; D may be TRBD1 (6 bases). The CDR3 runs 16 residues. The germline CDR1 and CDR2 sequences are MNHNY and SVGAGI (reference sequence). V was shortened by 6 bases and J by 4 bases, with 19 bases between the two germline ends. Here the CDR3 reads CASSPKGGGSNQPQHF. The CDR3 DNA reads TGTGCCAGCAGCCCCAAGGGGGGAGGGAGTAATCAGCCCCAGCATTTT.

The chain is built from TRBV5-1 and TRBJ2-2, with D possibly being TRBD2 (5 bases). Germline V gene sequence: CDR1 SGHRS, CDR2 YFSETQ. V was shortened by 1 base and J by 3 bases, with 10 bases between the two germline ends. The length of the CDR3 is 15 residues. As DNA, the CDR3 is TGCGCCAGCAGCTTGTCTAGCACGTACACCGGGGAGCTGTTTTTT. It encodes CASSLSSTYTGELFF.

The chain joins TRBV3-1 (or the pseudogene TRBV3-2) to TRBJ2-6; either TRBD1 or TRBD2 may supply D (6 bases each). Trimming removed 1 base at V and 14 bases at J, with 12 bases between. The CDR3 covers 13 residues. Germline V gene lookup returns CDR1 LGHDT and CDR2 YNNKEL (reference sequence). The CDR3 bases are TGTGCCAGCAGCCAAGTTCGGGGGCATCTCCTGACTTTC. It translates to CASSQVRGHLLTF.